This passage covers 5 T cell receptor beta chains from one sample sequenced in a study of T cell repertoires in cytomegalovirus infection. TCRdb processed the reads anew with MiXCR; each CDR3 protein has one entry. Among 340,000 or so distinct CDR3 sequences listed, 20% to 30% were seen once. These receptors have no known antigen. This specimen consisted of cultured PBMCs, obtained from culture after CMV antigen stimulation. These receptors were obtained from a human donor in good health (CMV status not recorded). Some clones in this sample may be carry-over from other donors' samples.

In its sample, this clonotype was seen a few times. V and J are TRBV6-2 or TRBV6-3 and TRBJ1-1; unclear D gene. V was trimmed by 4 bases and J by 6 bases, leaving 12 bases between them. This CDR3 is 13 amino acids long. CDR1 MNHEY and CDR2 SVGEGT come from the germline V gene. CDR3 region: CASSSWEDAEAFF. The CDR3 DNA follows: TGTGCCAGCAGTTCTTGGGAGGATGCTGAAGCTTTCTTT.

The genes are TRBV12-3 or TRBV12-4 and TRBJ1-2; TRBD1 agrees at 7 bases. V shed 7 bases, J shed 3 bases, and the junction held 2 bases outside the gene matches. The length of the CDR3 is 12 residues. CDR3 in amino acids: CASKGQDYGYTF. The CDR3 bases are TGTGCCAGCAAAGGACAGGACTATGGCTACACCTTC.

The rearrangement links TRBV20-1 to TRBJ1-2, with no clear D. The germline gives CDR1 DFQATT, CDR2 SNEGSKA (reference sequence). This CDR3 has 14 amino acids. The ends were cut back, 0 bases at V and 4 bases at J, with 12 bases in the middle. In DNA, the CDR3 is TGCAGTGCTAGAGATGGACGGAGGACCTATGGCTACACCTTC. This codes for CSARDGRRTYGYTF.

The chain couples TRBV7-2 to TRBJ1-2, with TRBD1 identical over 10 bases. This CDR3 comprises 16 residues. The trim removed 5 bases at V and 2 bases at J, leaving 8 bases unmatched. Germline CDR1 and CDR2: SGHTA and FQGNSA. CDR3 protein: CASSPRTGGRNYGYTF. The CDR3 DNA is TGTGCCAGCAGCCCACGGACAGGGGGAAGAAACTATGGCTACACCTTC.

This clonotype appeared a few times. The rearrangement joins TRBV29-1 to TRBJ2-7; possible D gene TRBD2, 5 bases. Germline CDR1 and CDR2: SQVTM and ANQGSEA. The germline V and J ends were trimmed by 8 bases and 3 bases, with 20 bases remaining between them. CDR3 size: 14 residues. The CDR3 loop reads CSYVGEIGGYEQYF. The CDR3 bases are TGCAGCTATGTTGGGGAGATCGGCGGCTACGAGCAGTACTTC.